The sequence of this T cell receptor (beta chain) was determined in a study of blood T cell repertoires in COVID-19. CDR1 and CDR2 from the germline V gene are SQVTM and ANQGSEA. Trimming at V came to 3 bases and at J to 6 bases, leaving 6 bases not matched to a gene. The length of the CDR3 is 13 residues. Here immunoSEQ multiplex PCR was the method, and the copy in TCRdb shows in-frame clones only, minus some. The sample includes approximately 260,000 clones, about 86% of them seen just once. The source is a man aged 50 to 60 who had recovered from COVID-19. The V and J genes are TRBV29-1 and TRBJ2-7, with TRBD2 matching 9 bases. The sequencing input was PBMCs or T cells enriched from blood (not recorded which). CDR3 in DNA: TGCAGCGTTGATGGGCGGGGGGGGAGCGAGCAGTACTTC. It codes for CSVDGRGGSEQYF.